This passage covers 21 T cell receptor beta chains from one sample sequenced in a study of blood T cell repertoires in COVID-19. Clones were read by immunoSEQ multiplex PCR, and TCRdb kept only the in-frame ones, dropping some. The sample records about 370,000 clones, more than 80% being singletons. Sample: peripheral blood. Source of these receptors: a woman in her 30s with COVID-19, enrolled during active disease.

V gene TRBV5-1 combines with J gene TRBJ2-5; 7 bases are a match to TRBD1. Trimming at V came to 4 bases and at J to 5 bases, leaving 11 bases not matched to a gene. The CDR3 length is 15 residues. CDR1 and CDR2 from the germline V gene are SGHRS and YFSETQ. The CDR3 loop reads CASSLGTAALETQYF. DNA for the CDR3: TGCGCCAGCAGCCTCGGGACAGCCGCGTTGGAGACCCAGTACTTC.

The chain joins TRBV6-1 to TRBJ2-1; tentative D call: TRBD2 (6 bases). This CDR3 spans 14 amino acids. V lost 1 base to trimming and J lost 9 bases, with 13 bases between them. Germline-derived CDR1 and CDR2 are MNHNS and SASEGT. The CDR3 spells CASSEGQTSLEQFF. The CDR3 nucleotides read TGTGCCAGCAGTGAAGGGCAGACTAGTCTTGAGCAGTTCTTC.

The chain uses TRBV27 and TRBJ1-6; possible D gene TRBD1, 6 bases. Trimming left V 3 bases short and J 12 bases short, with 27 bases between. The CDR3 is 18 residues long. CDR1 and CDR2 (germline): MNHEY, SMNVEV (reference sequence). CDR3 loop: CASSFLETGNLLSVPLHF. DNA of the CDR3: TGTGCCAGCAGTTTCCTTGAGACAGGCAACTTATTATCGGTACCCCTCCACTTT.

J is TRBJ2-7 and V is TRBV19, with 9 nucleotides matching TRBD1. The CDR3 contains 15 residues. With V trimmed by 5 bases and J by 6 bases, 11 bases remained unmatched. Germline loops: CDR1 LNHDA, CDR2 SQIVND (reference sequence). The CDR3 here is CASSPRDRDSREQYF. The CDR3 DNA reads as TGTGCCAGTAGTCCCCGGGACAGGGATTCGCGCGAGCAGTACTTC.

The chain links TRBV5-4 to TRBJ2-5, with 8 bases that match TRBD1. CDR1 SGHNT and CDR2 YYREEE come from the germline V gene (reference sequence). V lost 4 bases, J lost 3 bases, and 8 bases stayed unmatched. The CDR3 covers 15 residues. The CDR3 here is CASSPRTGREETQYF. The CDR3 nucleotides read TGTGCCAGCAGCCCAAGGACAGGGCGGGAAGAGACCCAGTACTTC.

The DNA of the CDR3 is TGTGCCAGCAGCTTAGCAAGCGGTTCACCCCTCCACTTT. Encoded protein: CASSLASGSPLHF. The chain is built from TRBV7-6 and TRBJ1-6; D remains unclear. The CDR3 covers 13 residues. V shed 0 bases and J shed 9 bases, with 6 bases lying between them. Germline lookup yields CDR1 SGHVS and CDR2 FNYEAQ.

The chain combines TRBV4-1 with TRBJ2-1; D might be TRBD2 (5 bases). Trimming cost V 1 base and J 5 bases, with 9 bases left between them. The CDR3 spans 14 residues. Germline CDR1 and CDR2: MGHRA and YSYEKL. CDR3 region: CASSQGTEHNEQFF. The CDR3 bases are TGCGCCAGCAGCCAAGGGACTGAGCACAATGAGCAGTTCTTC.

This chain joins TRBV5-1 and TRBJ2-3, with TRBD2 matching 7 bases. V trimming: 3 bases; J trimming: 2 bases; junction bases outside the gene matches: 12. The V gene's germline CDR1 is SGHRS and CDR2 YFSETQ. This CDR3 comprises 17 residues. The CDR3 DNA reads TGCGCCAGCAGCTGGAATTTTGCTAGCGGACTCACAGATACGCAGTATTTT. Its protein product is CASSWNFASGLTDTQYF.

The V call is TRBV15, the J call TRBJ2-7, with 10 bases that match TRBD1. J lost 1 base, V lost 3 bases, and 9 bases had no gene match. The germline V gene has CDR1 LNHNV and CDR2 YYDKDF (reference sequence). CDR3 length equals 17 residues. The CDR3 spells CATSRTGGPDSSYEQYF. DNA of the CDR3: TGTGCCACCAGCAGGACAGGGGGCCCGGACAGTTCCTACGAGCAGTACTTC. The variable domain in full, with the rest retrieved from reference TRBV15 and TRBJ2-7, is DAMVIQNPRYQVTQFGKPVTLSCSQTLNHNVMYWYQQKSSQAPKLLFHYYDKDFNNEADTPDNFQSRRPNTSFCFLDIRSPGLGDTAMYLCATSRTGGPDSSYEQYFGPGTRLTVT.

The chain couples TRBV7-9 to TRBJ1-4; a possible D gene is TRBD1 (6 bases). V was pared by 4 bases and J by 0 bases, with 15 bases between. CDR1 and CDR2 (germline): SEHNR, FQNEAQ (reference sequence). The CDR3 spans 17 residues. The CDR3 loop reads CASSSTGLGATNEKLFF. Here the CDR3 DNA reads TGTGCCAGCAGCTCAACAGGGCTTGGGGCAACTAATGAAAAACTGTTTTTT.

The chain carries TRBV7-2 and TRBJ2-7, with TRBD2 matching over 8 bases. Trimming removed 2 bases from V and 1 base from J; junction bases left unmatched: 4. Germline assignment: CDR1 SGHTA and CDR2 FQGNSA. CDR3 length equals 15 residues. The CDR3, as DNA: TGTGCCAGCAGCTTACGAGCTAGCGGGTCCTACGAGCAGTACTTC. This sequence encodes CASSLRASGSYEQYF.

The chain combines TRBV7-8 with TRBJ1-6; 8 bases agree with TRBD1. Germline V gene lookup returns CDR1 SGHVS and CDR2 FQNEAQ. The CDR3 extends over 14 amino acids. The junction had 5 bases not matched to a gene; V was cut back by 5 bases and J by 8 bases. DNA for the CDR3: TGTGCCAGCAGCCTCGGACAGGGCCATTCACCCCTCCACTTT. Translated, it gives CASSLGQGHSPLHF. The complete variable domain, with remaining parts taken from reference TRBV7-8 and TRBJ1-6, reads GAGVSQSPRYKVAKRGQDVALRCDPISGHVSLFWYQQALGQGPEFLTYFQNEAQLDKSGLPSDRFFAERPEGSVSTLKIQRTQQEDSAVYLCASSLGQGHSPLHFGNGTRLTVT.

This rearrangement joins TRBV6-5 to TRBJ1-2, with D possibly TRBD1 on 5 matching bases. Germline lookup yields CDR1 MNHEY and CDR2 SVGAGI. The CDR3 is 16 residues long. The ends were cut back, 2 bases at V and 3 bases at J, with 16 bases in the middle. CDR3 sequence reads: CASSYGAGYSDYGYTF. CDR3 sequence (DNA): TGTGCCAGCAGTTACGGGGCAGGGTATTCCGACTATGGCTACACCTTC.

V is TRBV7-9 and J is TRBJ1-2, with D possibly matching TRBD1 (5 bases). V was shortened by 5 bases and J by 2 bases, with 12 bases between the two germline ends. In germline, CDR1 is SEHNR, CDR2 FQNEAQ (reference sequence). This CDR3 contains 14 residues. The CDR3 here is CASSPPTENYGYTF. CDR3 nucleotide sequence: TGTGCCAGCAGCCCACCGACAGAGAACTATGGCTACACCTTC.

The chain recombines TRBV9 with TRBJ2-3, with 13 bases lining up with TRBD2. V lost 3 bases, J lost 5 bases, and 6 bases stayed unmatched. The CDR3 contains 16 residues. CDR1 and CDR2 from the germline V gene are SGDLS and YYNGEE. The CDR3, as DNA: TGTGCCAGCAGCGCCTTACTAGCGGGGGGGGGAGATACGCAGTATTTT. Translating gives CASSALLAGGGDTQYF.

This chain joins TRBV5-1 and TRBJ2-5; no clear D. V lost 1 base and J 2 bases, leaving 12 bases between the germline ends. The CDR3 totals 15 residues. The V gene's germline CDR1 is SGHRS and CDR2 YFSETQ. DNA for the CDR3: TGCGCCAGCAGCTTGTCACGTGACGGGCAAGAGACCCAGTACTTC. It translates to CASSLSRDGQETQYF.

The genes are TRBV14 and TRBJ2-5; maybe TRBD1 (7 bases). Germline V CDR1 and CDR2: SGHDN, FVKESK. The CDR3 loop spans 14 amino acids. Trimming took off 3 bases at V and 4 bases at J, with 12 bases between the two ends. CDR3 sequence: CASSQPGGRETQYF. DNA for the CDR3: TGTGCCAGCAGCCAGCCAGGGGGGCGAGAGACCCAGTACTTC.

The V gene is TRBV15, the J gene TRBJ2-1; D ambiguous. V gave up 3 bases and J gave up 8 bases, with 17 bases separating them. The CDR3 has 15 amino acids. Germline CDR1 is LNHNV and CDR2 is YYDKDF (reference sequence). The CDR3 loop reads CATSRDRSLRDEQFF. In nucleotides, the CDR3 is TGTGCCACCAGCAGGGATCGGTCCTTACGGGATGAGCAGTTCTTC.

The chain carries TRBV12-3 or TRBV12-4 and TRBJ2-1; D remains ambiguous. The ends were cut back, 4 bases at V and 4 bases at J, with 2 bases in the middle. The CDR3 runs to 11 residues. CDR3 amino acids: CASSSYNEQFF. The CDR3, as DNA: TGTGCCAGCAGTTCGTACAATGAGCAGTTCTTC.

CDR3 in DNA: TGTGCCAGCAGTTTAGGTGCCAGGGGGACAGCTTTCTTT. It translates to CASSLGARGTAFF. The V and J genes are TRBV12-3 or TRBV12-4 and TRBJ1-1; the match to TRBD1 covers 7 bases. Germline trimming cut 1 base from V and 10 bases from J; bases unmatched to any gene: 6. This CDR3 spans 13 amino acids.

This chain joins TRBV11-2 and TRBJ1-2, with 7 bases matching TRBD1. The V gene's germline CDR1 is SGHAT and CDR2 FQNNGV. There are 16 residues in the CDR3. The V gene end was trimmed by 6 bases and the J gene end by 3 bases; junction bases not matched to a gene: 13. This CDR3 reads CASRLRQGLLYYGYTF. CDR3 DNA sequence: TGTGCCAGCAGACTAAGACAGGGCCTATTATACTATGGCTACACCTTC. Full variable domain (outside the CDR3, taken from reference TRBV11-2 and TRBJ1-2): EAGVAQSPRYKIIEKRQSVAFWCNPISGHATLYWYQQILGQGPKLLIQFQNNGVVDDSQLPKDRFSAERLKGVDSTLKIQPAKLEDSAVYLCASRLRQGLLYYGYTFGSGTRLTVV.